This TCR beta chain is from a study of cytomegalovirus exposure and HLA in healthy donors. The PCR used 60 Vbeta and 13 Jbeta primers. Only in-frame clones appear in the TCRdb table, and some are missing; sequencing was by immunoSEQ multiplex PCR. Among around 92,000 clones listed, under 85% were seen once. Trimming removed 0 bases from V and 1 base from J, with 4 bases in between. This CDR3 spans 13 amino acids. Germline V lookup: CDR1 SGHNT, CDR2 YYREEE (reference sequence). The TCR was taken from a female donor in good health and CMV-seropositive. Specimen: PBMCs. The chain recombines TRBV5-4 with TRBJ1-1; D gene ambiguous. Written as DNA, the CDR3 is TGTGCCAGCAGCTTGGACAGGAACACTGAAGCTTTCTTT. It specifies CASSLDRNTEAFF.